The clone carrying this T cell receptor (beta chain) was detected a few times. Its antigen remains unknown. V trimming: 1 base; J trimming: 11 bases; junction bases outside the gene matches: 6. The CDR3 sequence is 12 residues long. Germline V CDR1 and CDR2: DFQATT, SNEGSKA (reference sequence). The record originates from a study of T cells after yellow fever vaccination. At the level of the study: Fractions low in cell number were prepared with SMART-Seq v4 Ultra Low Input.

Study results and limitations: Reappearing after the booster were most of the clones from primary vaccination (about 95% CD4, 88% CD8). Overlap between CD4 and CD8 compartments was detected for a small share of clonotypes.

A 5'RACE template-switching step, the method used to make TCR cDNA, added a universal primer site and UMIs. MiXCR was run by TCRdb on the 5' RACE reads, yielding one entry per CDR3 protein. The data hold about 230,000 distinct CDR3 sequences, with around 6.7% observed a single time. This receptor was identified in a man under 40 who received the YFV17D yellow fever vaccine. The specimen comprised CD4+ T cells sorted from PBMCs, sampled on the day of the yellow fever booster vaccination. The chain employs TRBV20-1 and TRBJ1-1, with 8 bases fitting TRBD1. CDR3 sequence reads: CSARGDRFVAFF. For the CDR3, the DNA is TGCAGTGCTAGAGGGGACAGGTTCGTCGCTTTCTTT.